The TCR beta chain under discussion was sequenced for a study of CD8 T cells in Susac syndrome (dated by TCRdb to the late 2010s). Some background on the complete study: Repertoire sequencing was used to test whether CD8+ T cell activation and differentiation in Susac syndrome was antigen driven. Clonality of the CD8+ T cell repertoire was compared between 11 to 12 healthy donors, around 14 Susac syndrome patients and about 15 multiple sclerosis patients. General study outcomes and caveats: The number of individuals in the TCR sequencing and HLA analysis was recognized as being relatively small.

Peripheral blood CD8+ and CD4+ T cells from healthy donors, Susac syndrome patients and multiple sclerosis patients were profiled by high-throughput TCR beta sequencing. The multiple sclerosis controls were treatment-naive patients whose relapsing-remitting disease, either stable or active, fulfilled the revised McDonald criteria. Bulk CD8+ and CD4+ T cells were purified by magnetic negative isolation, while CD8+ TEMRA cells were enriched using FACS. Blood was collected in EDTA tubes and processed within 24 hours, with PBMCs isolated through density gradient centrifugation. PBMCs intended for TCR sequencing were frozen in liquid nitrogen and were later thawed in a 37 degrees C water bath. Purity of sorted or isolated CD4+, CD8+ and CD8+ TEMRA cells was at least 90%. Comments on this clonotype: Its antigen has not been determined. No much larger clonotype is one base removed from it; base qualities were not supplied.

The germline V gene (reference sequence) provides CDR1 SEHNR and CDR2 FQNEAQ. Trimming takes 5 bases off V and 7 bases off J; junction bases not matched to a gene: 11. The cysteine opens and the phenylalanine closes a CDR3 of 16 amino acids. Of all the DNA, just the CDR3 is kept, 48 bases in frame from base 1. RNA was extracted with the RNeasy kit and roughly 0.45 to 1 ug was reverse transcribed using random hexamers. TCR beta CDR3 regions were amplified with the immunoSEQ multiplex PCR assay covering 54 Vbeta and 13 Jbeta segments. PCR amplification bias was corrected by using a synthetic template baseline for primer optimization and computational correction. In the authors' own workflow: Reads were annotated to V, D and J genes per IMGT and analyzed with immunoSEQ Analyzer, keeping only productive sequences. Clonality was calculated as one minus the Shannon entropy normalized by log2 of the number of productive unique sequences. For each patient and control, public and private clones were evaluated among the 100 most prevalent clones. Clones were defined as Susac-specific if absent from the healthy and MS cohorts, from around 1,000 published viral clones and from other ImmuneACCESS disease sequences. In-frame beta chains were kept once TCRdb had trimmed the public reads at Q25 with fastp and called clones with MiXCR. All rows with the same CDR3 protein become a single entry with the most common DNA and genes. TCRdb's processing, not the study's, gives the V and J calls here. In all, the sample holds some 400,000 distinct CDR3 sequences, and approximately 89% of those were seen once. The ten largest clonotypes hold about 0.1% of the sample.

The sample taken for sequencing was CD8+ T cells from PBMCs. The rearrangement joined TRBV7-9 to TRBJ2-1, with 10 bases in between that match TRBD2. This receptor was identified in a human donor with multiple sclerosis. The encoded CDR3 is CASSLITSGISNEQFF. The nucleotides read TGTGCCAGCAGCCTGATAACTAGCGGGATTAGTAATGAGCAGTTCTTC.